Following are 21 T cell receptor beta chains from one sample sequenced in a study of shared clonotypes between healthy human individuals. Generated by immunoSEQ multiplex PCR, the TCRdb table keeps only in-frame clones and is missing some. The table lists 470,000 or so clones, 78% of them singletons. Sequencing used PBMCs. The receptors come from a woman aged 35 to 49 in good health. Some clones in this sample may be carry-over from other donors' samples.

The CDR3 region is CASSVDPPQYF. The CDR3 coding sequence is TGTGCCAGCAGCGTCGACCCCCCGCAGTATTTT. The chain combines TRBV27 with TRBJ2-3; D gene uncertain. The CDR3 contains 11 residues. The ends were cut back, 6 bases at V and 10 bases at J, with 11 bases in the middle. The germline V gene encodes CDR1 MNHEY and CDR2 SMNVEV (reference sequence).

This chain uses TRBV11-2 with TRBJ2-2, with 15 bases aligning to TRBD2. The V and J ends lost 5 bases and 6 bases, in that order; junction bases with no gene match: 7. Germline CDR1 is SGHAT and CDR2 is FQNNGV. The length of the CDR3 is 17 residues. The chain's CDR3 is CASSLGLAGGRAGELFF. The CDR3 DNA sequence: TGTGCCAGCAGCCTCGGACTAGCGGGAGGGAGGGCCGGGGAGCTGTTTTTT.

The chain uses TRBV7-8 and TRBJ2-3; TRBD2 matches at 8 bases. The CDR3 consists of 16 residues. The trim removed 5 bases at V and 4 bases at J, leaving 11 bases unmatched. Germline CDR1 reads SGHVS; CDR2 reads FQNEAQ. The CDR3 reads CASSPSPGTRADTQYF. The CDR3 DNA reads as TGTGCCAGCAGCCCAAGTCCCGGGACTAGAGCAGATACGCAGTATTTT.

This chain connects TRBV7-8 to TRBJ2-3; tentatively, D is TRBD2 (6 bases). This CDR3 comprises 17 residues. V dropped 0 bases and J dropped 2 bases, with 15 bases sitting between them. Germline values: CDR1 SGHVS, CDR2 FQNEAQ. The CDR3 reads CASSLALARDFTDTQYF. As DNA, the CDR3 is TGTGCCAGCAGCTTAGCCCTAGCTAGGGACTTCACAGATACGCAGTATTTT.

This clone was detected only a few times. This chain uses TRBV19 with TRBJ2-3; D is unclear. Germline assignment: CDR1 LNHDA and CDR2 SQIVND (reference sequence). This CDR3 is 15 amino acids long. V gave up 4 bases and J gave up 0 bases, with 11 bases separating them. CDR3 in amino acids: CASSRAATSTDTQYF. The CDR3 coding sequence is TGTGCCAGTAGTAGGGCGGCGACCAGCACAGATACGCAGTATTTT.

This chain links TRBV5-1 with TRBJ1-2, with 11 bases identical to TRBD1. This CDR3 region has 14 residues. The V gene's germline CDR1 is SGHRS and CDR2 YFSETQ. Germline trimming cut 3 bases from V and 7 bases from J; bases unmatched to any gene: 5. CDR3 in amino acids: CASSYRDRGIGYTF. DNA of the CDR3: TGCGCCAGCAGCTACCGGGACAGGGGGATTGGCTACACCTTC.

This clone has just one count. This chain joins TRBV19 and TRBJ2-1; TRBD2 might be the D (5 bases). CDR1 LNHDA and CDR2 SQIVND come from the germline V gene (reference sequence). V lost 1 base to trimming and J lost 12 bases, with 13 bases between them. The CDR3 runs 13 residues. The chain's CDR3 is CASSIGQVGRQFF. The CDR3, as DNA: TGTGCCAGTAGTATAGGCCAAGTGGGGAGGCAGTTCTTC. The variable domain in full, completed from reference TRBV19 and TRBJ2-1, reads DGGITQSPKYLFRKEGQNVTLSCEQNLNHDAMYWYRQDPGQGLRLIYYSQIVNDFQKGDIAEGYSVSREKKESFPLTVTSAQKNPTAFYLCASSIGQVGRQFFGPGTRLTVL.

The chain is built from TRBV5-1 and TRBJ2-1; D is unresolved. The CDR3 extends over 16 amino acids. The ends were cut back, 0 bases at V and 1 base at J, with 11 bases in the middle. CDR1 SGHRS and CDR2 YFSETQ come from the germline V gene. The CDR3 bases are TGCGCCAGCAGCTTGGGCGGCAGCCCTTCCTACAATGAGCAGTTCTTC. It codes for CASSLGGSPSYNEQFF.

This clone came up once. CDR3 amino acids: CASSNRAAEAEAFF. CDR3 nucleotides: TGTGCCAGCAGCAACCGGGCCGCAGAGGCTGAAGCTTTCTTT. The chain joins TRBV5-6 to TRBJ1-1; D not resolved. Deletions cut 4 bases from V and 6 bases from J, with 16 bases between. The CDR3 sequence is 14 residues long. Germline V gene sequence: CDR1 SGHDT, CDR2 YYEEEE.

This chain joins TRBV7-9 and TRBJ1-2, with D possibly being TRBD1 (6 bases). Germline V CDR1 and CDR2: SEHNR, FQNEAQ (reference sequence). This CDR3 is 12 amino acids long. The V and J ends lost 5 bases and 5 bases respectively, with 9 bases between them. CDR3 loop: CASSPQGYGYTF. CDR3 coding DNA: TGTGCCAGCAGCCCCCAGGGGTATGGCTACACCTTC.

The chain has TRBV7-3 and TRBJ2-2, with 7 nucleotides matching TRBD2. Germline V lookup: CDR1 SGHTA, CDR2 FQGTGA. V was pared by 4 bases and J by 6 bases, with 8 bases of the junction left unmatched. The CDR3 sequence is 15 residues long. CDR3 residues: CASSSGGSWAGELFF. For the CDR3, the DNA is TGTGCCAGCAGCTCGGGCGGGAGTTGGGCCGGGGAGCTGTTTTTT.

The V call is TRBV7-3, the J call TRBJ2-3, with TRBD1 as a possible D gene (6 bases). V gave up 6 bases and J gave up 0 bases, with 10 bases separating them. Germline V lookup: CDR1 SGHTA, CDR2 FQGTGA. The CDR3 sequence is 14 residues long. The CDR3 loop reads CASRRTVSTDTQYF. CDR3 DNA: TGTGCCAGCAGACGGACAGTTAGCACAGATACGCAGTATTTT.

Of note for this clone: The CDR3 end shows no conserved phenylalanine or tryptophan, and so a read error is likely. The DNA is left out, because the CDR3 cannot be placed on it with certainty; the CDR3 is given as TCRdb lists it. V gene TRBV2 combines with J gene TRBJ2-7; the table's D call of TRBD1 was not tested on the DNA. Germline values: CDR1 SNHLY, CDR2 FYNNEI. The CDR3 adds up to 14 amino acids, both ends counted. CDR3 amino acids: CASSPRTGGYESLL.

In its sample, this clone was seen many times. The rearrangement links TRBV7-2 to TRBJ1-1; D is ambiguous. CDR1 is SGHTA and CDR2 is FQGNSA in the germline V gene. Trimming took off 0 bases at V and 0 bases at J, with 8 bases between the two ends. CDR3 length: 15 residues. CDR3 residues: CASSLAGRLNTEAFF. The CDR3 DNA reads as TGTGCCAGCAGCTTAGCGGGCAGGCTGAACACTGAAGCTTTCTTT.

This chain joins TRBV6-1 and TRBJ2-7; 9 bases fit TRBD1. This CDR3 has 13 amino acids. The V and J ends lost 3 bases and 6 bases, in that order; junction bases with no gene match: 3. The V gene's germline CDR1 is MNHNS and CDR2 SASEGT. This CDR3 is CASSETGGLEQYF. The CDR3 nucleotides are TGTGCCAGCAGTGAGACAGGGGGGCTCGAGCAGTACTTC.

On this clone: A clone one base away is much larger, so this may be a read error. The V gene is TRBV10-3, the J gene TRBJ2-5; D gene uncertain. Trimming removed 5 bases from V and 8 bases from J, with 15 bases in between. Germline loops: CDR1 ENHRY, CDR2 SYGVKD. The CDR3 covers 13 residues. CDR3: CAISQDASGTQYF. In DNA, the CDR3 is TGTGCCATCAGTCAGGACGCCTCAGGCACCCAGTACTTC.

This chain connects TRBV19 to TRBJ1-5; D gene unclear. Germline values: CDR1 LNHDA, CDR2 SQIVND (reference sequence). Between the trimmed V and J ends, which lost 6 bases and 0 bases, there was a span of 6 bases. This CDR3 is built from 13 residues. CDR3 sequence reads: CASRSYSNQPQHF. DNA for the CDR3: TGTGCCAGTAGGTCATATAGCAATCAGCCCCAGCATTTT.

CDR3 nucleotide sequence: TGTGCCAGCAGGACCACAGGGCCCCTAAACTATGGCTACACCTTC. Protein sequence: CASRTTGPLNYGYTF. V and J are TRBV5-4 and TRBJ1-2; TRBD1 might be the D (6 bases). The germline V and J ends were trimmed by 5 bases and 2 bases, with 16 bases remaining between them. The CDR3 covers 15 residues. The V gene's germline CDR1 is SGHNT and CDR2 YYREEE (reference sequence). The full variable domain, completed using reference TRBV5-4 and TRBJ1-2, is ETGVTQSPTHLIKTRGQQVTLRCSSQSGHNTVSWYQQALGQGPQFIFQYYREEENGRGNFPPRFSGLQFPNYSSELNVNALELDDSALYLCASRTTGPLNYGYTFGSGTRLTVV.

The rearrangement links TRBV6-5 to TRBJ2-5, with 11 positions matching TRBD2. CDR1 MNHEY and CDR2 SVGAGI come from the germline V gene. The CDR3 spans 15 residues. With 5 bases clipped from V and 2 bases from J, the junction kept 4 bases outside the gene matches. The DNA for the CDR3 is TGTGCCAGCAGTCTGGGACTAGCGGTACAAGAGACCCAGTACTTC. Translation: CASSLGLAVQETQYF.

CDR3 sequence reads: CASSAPSRAGELFF. CDR3 coding DNA: TGCGCCAGCAGTGCCCCCTCGAGGGCCGGGGAGCTGTTTTTT. The V and J genes are TRBV10-1 and TRBJ2-2; tentatively, D is TRBD2 (5 bases). With 4 bases removed from V and 6 bases from J, the gap between germline ends came to 12 bases. CDR1 WNHNN and CDR2 SYGVQD come from the germline V gene (reference sequence). The CDR3 has 14 amino acids.

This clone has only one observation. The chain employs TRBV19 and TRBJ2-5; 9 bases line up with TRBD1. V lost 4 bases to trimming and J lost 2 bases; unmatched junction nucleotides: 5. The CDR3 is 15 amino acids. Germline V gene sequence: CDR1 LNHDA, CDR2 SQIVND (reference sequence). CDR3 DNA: TGTGCCAGTAGTAAGGGGGGGACAGGGCAAGAGACCCAGTACTTC. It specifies CASSKGGTGQETQYF.